What follows are 17 T cell receptor beta chains derived from one specimen sequenced in a study of OX40 agonist ivuxolimab in advanced cancers. Libraries were prepared by immunoSEQ multiplex PCR; TCRdb keeps only in-frame clonotypes and omits some of them. The sample consists of around 80,000 clones, around 88% of them appearing once. The sequences come from CD4+ or CD8+ T cells sorted from blood, collected in a trial of the OX40 agonist ivuxolimab. All receptors come from an adult with an advanced solid tumor such as melanoma, head and neck, liver or kidney cancer.

This clone has more than one count but fewer than ten. This chain links TRBV10-3 with TRBJ2-1; no firm D call. V shed 4 bases and J shed 7 bases, with 5 bases lying between them. Germline lookup yields CDR1 ENHRY and CDR2 SYGVKD. The CDR3 sequence is 11 residues long. The DNA of the CDR3 is TGTGCCATCAGTGTCGAAAATGAGCAGTTCTTC. Translated: CAISVENEQFF.

The chain uses TRBV18 and TRBJ2-5, with a tentative D call TRBD2 (5 bases). The CDR3 spans 14 residues. Germline lookup yields CDR1 KGHSH and CDR2 LQKENI. The V gene lost 0 bases and the J gene lost 5 bases, with 10 bases spanning the gap. The CDR3 region has the DNA TGTGCCAGCTCACCACCCAGTCGAGGGGAGACCCAGTACTTC. Protein product: CASSPPSRGETQYF.

This clone was detected once. The J gene is TRBJ2-5, the V gene TRBV11-1; 9 bases fit TRBD1. V lost 3 bases, J lost 7 bases, and 9 bases stayed unmatched. In germline, CDR1 is SGHAT, CDR2 FQDESV (reference sequence). The CDR3 length is 15 residues. DNA for the CDR3: TGTGCCAGCAGCTTGGGGACAGGGCGGTGGGGGACCCAGTACTTC. Amino acid sequence: CASSLGTGRWGTQYF.

This sequence joins TRBV28 and TRBJ2-2; TRBD2 might be the D (6 bases). This CDR3 has 15 residues. Germline V gives CDR1 MDHEN, CDR2 SYDVKM. The V end lost 3 bases, the J end lost 0 bases, and 8 bases lay between the germline ends. CDR3 protein: CASSFGGANTGELFF. In DNA form, the CDR3 reads TGTGCCAGCAGTTTTGGCGGGGCGAACACCGGGGAGCTGTTTTTT.

The chain combines TRBV19 with TRBJ1-5, with a possible D match to TRBD1 (6 bases). This CDR3 has 17 amino acids. Germline V lookup: CDR1 LNHDA, CDR2 SQIVND (reference sequence). The V gene lost 3 bases and the J gene lost 0 bases, with 15 bases spanning the gap. The CDR3 coding sequence is TGTGCCAGTAGTATCCAGGGGATCCCATATAGCAATCAGCCCCAGCATTTT. Protein sequence: CASSIQGIPYSNQPQHF.

The CDR3 nucleotides are TGTGCCAGCAGCTTTAGAGGGGCCGCCGGGGACACTGAAGCTTTCTTT. This sequence encodes CASSFRGAAGDTEAFF. The rearrangement uses TRBV7-8 and TRBJ1-1; a weak D match, TRBD1 (5 bases). CDR1 is SGHVS, CDR2 FQNEAQ, per germline. CDR3 length: 16 amino acids. Trimming shortened V by 3 bases and J by 3 bases, and 17 bases separated the two germline ends.

This rearrangement joins TRBV7-3 to TRBJ2-7; a weak D match, TRBD1 (6 bases). This CDR3 region has 13 residues. Germline CDR1 reads SGHTA; CDR2 reads FQGTGA. Trimming stripped 2 bases from V and 6 bases from J, with 11 bases between. The CDR3, as DNA: TGTGCCAGCAGCTTACGACAGGCCGGCGAGCAGTACTTC. Translating gives CASSLRQAGEQYF. Looking up the rest from reference TRBV7-3 and TRBJ2-7 gives the full variable domain: GAGVSQTPSNKVTEKGKYVELRCDPISGHTALYWYRQSLGQGPEFLIYFQGTGAADDSGLPNDRFFAVRPEGSVSTLKIQRTERGDSAVYLCASSLRQAGEQYFGPGTRLTVT.

The CDR3 loop reads CASSQDPGGTKEQYF. For the CDR3, the DNA is TGTGCCAGCAGCCAAGACCCAGGGGGTACGAAAGAGCAGTACTTC. This chain connects TRBV14 to TRBJ2-7; 7 positions match TRBD1. Germline values: CDR1 SGHDN, CDR2 FVKESK. The CDR3 length is 15 residues. Unmatched junction bases numbered 9, after V lost 0 bases and J lost 7 bases.

The CDR3 DNA reads TGCAGTGCTAGTTACACAAGTGCGCAGTATTTT. It is translated as CSASYTSAQYF. The chain is built from TRBV20-1 and TRBJ2-3; D is uncertain. V was shortened by 3 bases and J by 10 bases, with 11 bases between the two germline ends. CDR1 is DFQATT and CDR2 is SNEGSKA in the germline V gene (reference sequence). The CDR3 totals 11 residues.

The V call is TRBV30, the J call TRBJ2-3; no clear D gene. CDR1 and CDR2 (germline): GTSNPN, SVGIG (reference sequence). The V and J ends lost 6 bases and 0 bases respectively, with 13 bases between them. This CDR3 region has 14 residues. DNA for the CDR3: TGTGCCTGTAAGACGATTACTAGCACAGATACGCAGTATTTT. This sequence encodes CACKTITSTDTQYF.

The CDR3 DNA sequence: TGTGCCAGCACCAAACATACAGGGAAAGAGACCCAGTACTTC. It codes for CASTKHTGKETQYF. The rearrangement joins TRBV14 to TRBJ2-5; D is possibly TRBD1 (6 bases). CDR1 and CDR2 (germline): SGHDN, FVKESK. The CDR3 consists of 14 residues. Between the trimmed V and J ends, which lost 7 bases and 3 bases, there was a span of 15 bases. Complete variable domain (other parts from reference TRBV14 and TRBJ2-5): EAGVTQFPSHSVIEKGQTVTLRCDPISGHDNLYWYRRVMGKEIKFLLHFVKESKQDESGMPNNRFLAERTGGTYSTLKVQPAELEDSGVYFCASTKHTGKETQYFGPGTRLLVL.

This clone was counted a few times. This chain uses TRBV28 with TRBJ2-1; D is undetermined. The CDR3 runs 14 residues. CDR1 and CDR2 (germline): MDHEN, SYDVKM. V was trimmed by 2 bases and J by 3 bases, leaving 8 bases between them. CDR3 coding DNA: TGTGCCAGCAGTTTACCCAGGCACTACAATGAGCAGTTCTTC. This sequence encodes CASSLPRHYNEQFF.

The chain has TRBV30 and TRBJ2-5; D may match TRBD1 or TRBD2 (5 bases each). The CDR3 totals 11 residues. V was trimmed by 3 bases and J by 9 bases, leaving 11 bases between them. Germline CDR1 and CDR2: GTSNPN and SVGIG (reference sequence). The CDR3 DNA is TGTGCCTGGAGGGGGGAGCTTGCCCAGTACTTC. Protein product: CAWRGELAQYF.

The V call is TRBV29-1, the J call TRBJ1-4, with D possibly matching TRBD1 (6 bases). This CDR3 region has 13 residues. V shed 6 bases and J shed 8 bases, with 16 bases lying between them. Per germline, CDR1 SQVTM and CDR2 ANQGSEA. This CDR3 is CSVGGTPQEKLFF. CDR3 in DNA: TGCAGCGTGGGGGGGACACCTCAGGAAAAACTGTTTTTT.

The chain is built from TRBV6-5 and TRBJ1-3; TRBD1 might be the D (5 bases). V was trimmed by 8 bases and J by 2 bases, leaving 13 bases between them. There are 14 residues in the CDR3. Germline CDR1 and CDR2: MNHEY and SVGAGI. The CDR3 region is CASGPGGTGNTIYF. CDR3 nucleotide sequence: TGTGCCAGCGGTCCGGGGGGAACTGGAAACACCATATATTTT.

The chain is built from TRBV18 and TRBJ2-5; D not certain. V dropped 2 bases and J dropped 6 bases, with 10 bases sitting between them. This CDR3 spans 13 amino acids. Germline V CDR1 and CDR2: KGHSH, LQKENI. CDR3 in amino acids: CASSPDPRKTQYF. The CDR3 bases are TGTGCCAGCTCACCAGACCCTAGGAAGACCCAGTACTTC. Complete variable domain (other parts from reference TRBV18 and TRBJ2-5): NAGVMQNPRHLVRRRGQEARLRCSPMKGHSHVYWYRQLPEEGLKFMVYLQKENIIDESGMPKERFSAEFPKEGPSILRIQQVVRGDSAAYFCASSPDPRKTQYFGPGTRLLVL.

The V gene is TRBV19, the J gene TRBJ2-7; tentative D call: TRBD2 (5 bases). In germline, CDR1 is LNHDA, CDR2 SQIVND (reference sequence). The CDR3 spans 14 residues. Trimming shortened V by 4 bases and J by 1 base, and 11 bases separated the two germline ends. For the CDR3, the DNA is TGTGCCAGTAGTACCCTAGCACAATCCTACGAGCAGTACTTC. This translates into CASSTLAQSYEQYF.